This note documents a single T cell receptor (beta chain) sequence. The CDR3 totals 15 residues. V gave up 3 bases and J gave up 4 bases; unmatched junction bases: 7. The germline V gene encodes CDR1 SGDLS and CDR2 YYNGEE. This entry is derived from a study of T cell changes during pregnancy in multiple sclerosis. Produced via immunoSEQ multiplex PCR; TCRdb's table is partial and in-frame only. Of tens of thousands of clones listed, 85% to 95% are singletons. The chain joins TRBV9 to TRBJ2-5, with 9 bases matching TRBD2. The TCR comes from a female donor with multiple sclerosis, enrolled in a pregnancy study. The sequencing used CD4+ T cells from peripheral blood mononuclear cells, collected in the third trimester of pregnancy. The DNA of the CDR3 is TGTGCCAGCAGCGCTGTAGAACTAGCGGGAGAGACCCAGTACTTC. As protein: CASSAVELAGETQYF. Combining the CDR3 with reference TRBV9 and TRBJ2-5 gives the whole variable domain DSGVTQTPKHLITATGQRVTLRCSPRSGDLSVYWYQQSLDQGLQFLIQYYNGEERAKGNILERFSAQQFPDLHSELNLSSLELGDSALYFCASSAVELAGETQYFGPGTRLLVL.